This TCR beta chain was documented in a study of PD-L1 blockade in urothelial cancer. Study conclusions and caveats: In blood sampled pretreatment, TCR clonality below the median predicted better survival.

The time point was: peripheral blood 6 weeks after treatment start. As to this clone: Its target is not known.

Clones were sequenced by immunoSEQ multiplex PCR, and TCRdb holds only the in-frame ones, with some missing. The sample consists of more than 60,000 clones, almost 90% of them appearing once. The sequencing here drew on PBMCs, taken around atezolizumab (anti-PD-L1) treatment. The source of this sequence is a man aged 60 to 69 with urothelial cancer.

The CDR3 nucleotides read TGCGCCAGCAGCCAAGAAGTGAATAGCAATGAGCAGTTCTTC. Translation gives CASSQEVNSNEQFF. This sequence joins TRBV4-3 and TRBJ2-1; unclear D gene. The germline V and J ends were trimmed by 0 bases and 6 bases, with 9 bases remaining between them. CDR1 is LGHNA, CDR2 YSLEER, per germline. The CDR3 contains 14 residues.